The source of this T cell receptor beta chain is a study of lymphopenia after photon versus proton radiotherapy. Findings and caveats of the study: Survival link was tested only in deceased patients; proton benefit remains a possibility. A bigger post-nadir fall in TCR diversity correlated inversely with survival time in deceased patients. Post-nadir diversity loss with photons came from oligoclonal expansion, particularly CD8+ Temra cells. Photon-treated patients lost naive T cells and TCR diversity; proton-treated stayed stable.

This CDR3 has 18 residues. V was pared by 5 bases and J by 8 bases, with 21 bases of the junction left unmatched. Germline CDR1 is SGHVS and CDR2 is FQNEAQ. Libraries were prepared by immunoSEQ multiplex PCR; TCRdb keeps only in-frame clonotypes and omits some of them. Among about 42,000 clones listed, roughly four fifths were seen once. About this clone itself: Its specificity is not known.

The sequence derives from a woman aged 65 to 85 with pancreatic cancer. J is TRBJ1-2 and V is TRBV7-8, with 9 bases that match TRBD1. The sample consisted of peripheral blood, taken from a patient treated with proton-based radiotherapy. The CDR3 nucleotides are TGTGCCAGCAGCCCCACGGGGGCGTCGGGACAGGGATCGGAGGGCTACACCTTC. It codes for CASSPTGASGQGSEGYTF.